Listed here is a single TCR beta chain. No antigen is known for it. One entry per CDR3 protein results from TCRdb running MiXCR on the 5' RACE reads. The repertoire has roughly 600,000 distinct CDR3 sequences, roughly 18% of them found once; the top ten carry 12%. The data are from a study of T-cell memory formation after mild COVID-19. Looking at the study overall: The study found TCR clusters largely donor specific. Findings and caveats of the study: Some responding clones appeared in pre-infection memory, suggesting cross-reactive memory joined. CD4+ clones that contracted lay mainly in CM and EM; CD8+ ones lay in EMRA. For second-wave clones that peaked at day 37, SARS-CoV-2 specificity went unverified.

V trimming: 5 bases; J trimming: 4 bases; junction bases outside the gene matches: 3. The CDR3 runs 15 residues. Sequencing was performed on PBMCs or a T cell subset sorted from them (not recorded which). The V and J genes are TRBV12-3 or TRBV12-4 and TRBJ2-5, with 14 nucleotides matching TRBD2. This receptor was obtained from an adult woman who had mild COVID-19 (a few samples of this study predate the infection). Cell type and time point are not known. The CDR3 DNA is TGTGCCAGCAGTGGGACTAGCGGGAGTGCAGAGACCCAGTACTTC. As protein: CASSGTSGSAETQYF.